This T cell receptor beta chain appears in the sequencing data of a study of shared clonotypes between healthy human individuals. As defined, naive CD8 cells were CD45RO-negative and positively selected for CCR7, with terminally differentiated effector memory CD45RA+ cells excluded. Study-wide results and limits: The generation probabilities recorded for non-shared clonotypes fell below those of clonotypes shared by all four donors. Measured sharing among donors was expected to vary with sequencing depth. Among the subsets, naive ones generally showed larger estimated richness than memory ones.

Produced via immunoSEQ multiplex PCR; TCRdb's table is partial and in-frame only. Altogether more than 2 million clones are present, about 95% being singletons, with the ten largest covering 0.9% to 1.3%. As concerns this clone: The antigen remains unidentified.

This TCR was recovered from a man aged 18 to 29 in good health. The sample consisted of naive CD8+ T cells sorted from blood.

This CDR3 is CATSPGYMGYTF. In nucleotides, the CDR3 is TGTGCCACCTCGCCCGGGTACATGGGCTACACCTTC. The chain recombines TRBV5-4 with TRBJ1-2; D unresolved. The CDR3 sequence is 12 residues long. Germline V CDR1 and CDR2: SGHNT, YYREEE (reference sequence). The germline V and J ends were trimmed by 9 bases and 8 bases, with 17 bases remaining between them. Full variable domain (rest looked up from reference TRBV5-4 and TRBJ1-2): ETGVTQSPTHLIKTRGQQVTLRCSSQSGHNTVSWYQQALGQGPQFIFQYYREEENGRGNFPPRFSGLQFPNYSSELNVNALELDDSALYLCATSPGYMGYTFGSGTRLTVV.